A selection of T cell receptor beta chains follows, all from one sample in a study of blood T cell repertoires in COVID-19. Sequenced by immunoSEQ multiplex PCR; TCRdb stores in-frame clones only, minus some. The data show 150,000 to 200,000 clones, 80% to 85% seen once. Sequencing was carried out using peripheral blood. Every receptor here comes from a human donor with acute or convalescent COVID-19. The donor label of this sample is uncertain. CDR3s include the opening cysteine and the closing phenylalanine or tryptophan. A D gene is named only where the DNA matches it firmly. The listing skips clone size in some rows; elsewhere it reads once, few, many or a size class.

V	J	D	size	DNA	CDR3
TRBV5-1	TRBJ1-2	TRBD1	-	TGCGCCAGCAGCTTGGCGGGACAGGGGTATGGCTATGGCTACACCTTC	CASSLAGQGYGYGYTF
TRBV7-2	TRBJ2-3	TRBD2	-	TGTGCCAGCAGTAAAAGACTAGCGGAGACCACAGATACGCAGTATTTT	CASSKRLAETTDTQYF
TRBV19	TRBJ2-7	-	-	TGTGCCAGTAGTATGTCTCTCGAGCAGTACTTC	CASSMSLEQYF
TRBV14	TRBJ2-1	TRBD2	-	TGTGCCAGCAGCCAAGCCCCTAGCGGGAGGGCCTCCTACAATGAGCAGTTCTTC	CASSQAPSGRASYNEQFF
TRBV20-1	TRBJ2-7	-	-	TGCAGTGCTGCAAGGGAGGAGCAGTACTTC	CSAAREEQYF
TRBV6-1	TRBJ2-5	TRBD1	-	TGTGCCAGCAGTGAAGCGCTGGCAGGGGGCGGAGAGACCCAGTACTTC	CASSEALAGGGETQYF
TRBV10-3	TRBJ2-1	TRBD2	-	TGTGCCATCAGTGAGTCTGCCGGGTCTAGCGGACACAATGAGCAGTTCTTC	CAISESAGSSGHNEQFF
TRBV12-3/TRBV12-4	TRBJ1-2	-	-	TGTGCCAGCAGTTCGGGAGCTAACTATGGCTACACCTTC	CASSSGANYGYTF
TRBV7-3	TRBJ1-2	-	-	TGTGCCAGCAGCCCTCTGGCGGGAACTCCCTATGGCTACACCTTC	CASSPLAGTPYGYTF
TRBV5-1	TRBJ2-3	-	-	TGCGCCAGCAGCTTGGGCGGGGGCAGGGCAGATACGCAGTATTTT	CASSLGGGRADTQYF
TRBV19	TRBJ1-1	TRBD1	-	TGTGCCAGTAGGCCACCGGGACAGGGGTCTGATGAAGCTTTCTTT	CASRPPGQGSDEAFF
TRBV7-9	TRBJ1-5	-	once	TGTGCCAGCAGCTTAGTCGGTGGAGGGACGAGCAATCAGCCCCAGCATTTT	CASSLVGGGTSNQPQHF
TRBV18	TRBJ2-7	TRBD2	-	TGTGCCAGCTCAGAGGGACTAGCGGTTTCCTACGAGCAGTACTTC	CASSEGLAVSYEQYF
TRBV5-8	TRBJ1-2	TRBD1	few	TGTGCCAGCAGCCGGAGGGGGCCGGGCTATGGCTACACCTTC	CASSRRGPGYGYTF
TRBV4-2	TRBJ2-3	TRBD2	-	TGTGCCACCAGCTCAGCGGGGGGGCGTGAAGATACGCAGTATTTT	CATSSAGGREDTQYF
TRBV3-1/TRBV3-2	TRBJ2-5	TRBD2	once	TGTGCCAGCAGCCCCCCGGCGGGGGGGAAAGAGACCCAGTACTTC	CASSPPAGGKETQYF
TRBV2	TRBJ2-1	-	few	TGTGCCAGCACCCAAGGGAGGGGGAAATCCTACAATGAGCAGTTCTTC	CASTQGRGKSYNEQFF
TRBV7-2	TRBJ2-7	-	-	TGTGCCAGCAGCGGAGGACTCCGATCTTCCTACGAGCAGTACTTC	CASSGGLRSSYEQYF
TRBV28	TRBJ2-1	TRBD2	-	TGTGCCAGCAGTTTATGGACTAGCGGGATTTACAATGAGCAGTTCTTC	CASSLWTSGIYNEQFF
TRBV28	TRBJ1-6	-	-	TGTGCCAGCAGTTTATGGTCAGATAATTCACCCCTCCACTTT	CASSLWSDNSPLHF
TRBV25-1	TRBJ1-4	-	-	TGTGCCAGCAGTGAAAGGAGGGAAAAACTGTTTTTT	CASSERREKLFF
TRBV11-3	TRBJ2-3	-	-	TGTGCCAGCAGCTTAGGACTAGACGGCACAGATACGCAGTATTTT	CASSLGLDGTDTQYF
TRBV3-1/TRBV3-2	TRBJ2-7	-	-	TGTGCCAGCTCCGCTCCGGGACTTCCGCGCGGCGAGCAGTACTTC	CASSAPGLPRGEQYF
TRBV7-2	TRBJ2-2	TRBD2	-	TGTGCCAGCAGCTTAGTCGCTAGCGGGAACACCGGGGAGCTGTTTTTT	CASSLVASGNTGELFF
TRBV11-3	TRBJ2-2	TRBD2	-	TGTGCCAGCAGCTTAAGTTGGGGAGCGGGAGGCGCCGGGGAGCTGTTTTTT	CASSLSWGAGGAGELFF
TRBV5-6	TRBJ1-6	-	-	TGTGCCAGCAGCCTCACAGGCCATAATTCACCCCTCCACTTT	CASSLTGHNSPLHF
TRBV7-3	TRBJ2-1	-	-	TGTGCCAGCACCGCAGCGGCATCCTACAATGAGCAGTTCTTC	CASTAAASYNEQFF
TRBV27	TRBJ1-5	-	few	TGTGCCAGCAGTGCAGATCGGGTGACTTATCAGCCCCAGCATTTT	CASSADRVTYQPQHF
TRBV2	TRBJ2-7	-	once	TGTGCCAGCACAACGGATCCTAGGTACGAGCAGTACTTC	CASTTDPRYEQYF
TRBV29-1	TRBJ2-1	TRBD1	-	TGCAGCGTTGACTCGGAGACAGGGGTCAATGAGCAGTTCTTC	CSVDSETGVNEQFF
TRBV11-3	TRBJ1-1	TRBD1	few	TGTGCCAGCAGCCCTCAGGGGGACACTGAAGCTTTCTTT	CASSPQGDTEAFF